The 24 T cell receptor beta chains listed next were all sequenced from one sample in a study of response to subunit inactivated influenza vaccine. MiXCR was run by TCRdb on the RT-PCR reads, yielding one entry per CDR3 protein. The data show roughly 550,000 distinct CDR3 sequences, with less than 25% seen just once and 2.5% to 3.5% held by the top ten. These data were also reused for a study on T cells expressing NK-cell markers. That work contributes: Production of TCR beta cDNA relied on 5'RACE template switching with UMIs.

The sample in question was CD4+ T cells sorted from PBMCs, obtained about 11 days after vaccination. Receptors originate from a man in his forties or fifties who received an inactivated influenza vaccine.

The V gene is TRBV5-1, the J gene TRBJ1-1; 7 bases line up with TRBD1. The junction had 14 bases not matched to a gene; V was cut back by 4 bases and J by 11 bases. CDR1 is SGHRS, CDR2 YFSETQ, per germline. The CDR3 sequence is 14 residues long. CDR3 protein: CASSQTGLKGSAFF. As DNA, the CDR3 is TGCGCCAGCAGCCAGACAGGGCTGAAAGGTTCGGCTTTCTTT.

V gene TRBV6-2 or TRBV6-3 combines with J gene TRBJ1-2; D uncertain. With 4 bases removed from V and 7 bases from J, the gap between germline ends came to 13 bases. Germline V gives CDR1 MNHEY, CDR2 SVGEGT. The CDR3 consists of 13 residues. The chain's CDR3 is CASSSPQSTGYTF. The CDR3 nucleotides are TGTGCCAGCAGTTCGCCCCAAAGTACTGGCTACACCTTC.

This clonotype was seen repeatedly, ten times or more. CDR3 DNA sequence: TGTGCCAGCAGCCCCGCGGGACTAGTAACCTACAATGAGCAGTTCTTC. The encoded protein is CASSPAGLVTYNEQFF. J is TRBJ2-1 and V is TRBV5-5, with 8 nucleotides matching TRBD2. CDR1 is SGHKS and CDR2 is YYEKEE in the germline V gene (reference sequence). V trimming: 4 bases; J trimming: 2 bases; junction bases outside the gene matches: 8. The CDR3 is made up of 16 amino acids.

This clonotype was counted only a few times. The V and J genes are TRBV28 and TRBJ2-1; D is unclear. This CDR3 comprises 16 residues. V lost 6 bases to trimming and J lost 0 bases, with 15 bases between them. Germline CDR1 MDHEN, CDR2 SYDVKM. The CDR3 DNA reads as TGTGCCAGCAGCCGTGACCGGGCTAGCTCCTACAATGAGCAGTTCTTC. Its translation is CASSRDRASSYNEQFF.

In this sample, this clonotype turned up a few times. This chain uses TRBV7-2 with TRBJ1-1, with D possibly matching TRBD1 (5 bases). This CDR3 has 15 residues. Germline V gene lookup returns CDR1 SGHTA and CDR2 FQGNSA. Trimming left V 5 bases short and J 5 bases short, with 18 bases between. The CDR3 DNA sequence: TGTGCCAGCAGCGACCGGACGGGGCGGAGGACTGAAGCTTTCTTT. Translating gives CASSDRTGRRTEAFF. The whole variable domain, filled in from reference TRBV7-2 and TRBJ1-1, reads GAGVSQSPSNKVTEKGKDVELRCDPISGHTALYWYRQSLGQGLEFLIYFQGNSAPDKSGLPSDRFSAERTGGSVSTLTIQRTQQEDSAVYLCASSDRTGRRTEAFFGQGTRLTVV.

This clonotype was detected only a few times. The genes are TRBV28 and TRBJ2-7; tentatively, D is TRBD1 (5 bases). Trimming cost V 6 bases and J 6 bases, with 12 bases left between them. Germline loops: CDR1 MDHEN, CDR2 SYDVKM. The CDR3 is 12 amino acids. The CDR3 spells CASRDTGVEQYF. CDR3 nucleotides: TGTGCCAGCAGGGACACAGGTGTCGAGCAGTACTTC.

The table lists this clonotype with a few counts. The CDR3 sequence: CASSEQGGSYEQYF. As DNA, the CDR3 is TGTGCCAGCAGTGAGCAGGGAGGGTCCTACGAGCAGTACTTC. The gene calls are TRBV2 and TRBJ2-7, with 7 bases matching TRBD2. CDR1 is SNHLY and CDR2 is FYNNEI in the germline V gene. The CDR3 totals 14 residues. V shed 3 bases, J shed 1 base, and the junction held 3 bases outside the gene matches. The full variable domain, rest sourced from reference TRBV2 and TRBJ2-7, is EPEVTQTPSHQVTQMGQEVILRCVPISNHLYFYWYRQILGQKVEFLVSFYNNEISEKSEIFDDQFSVERPDGSNFTLKIRSTKLEDSAMYFCASSEQGGSYEQYFGPGTRLTVT.

The rearrangement links TRBV30 to TRBJ2-3; 13 bases align to TRBD2. The CDR3 covers 15 residues. Per the germline V gene, CDR1 is GTSNPN and CDR2 is SVGIG (reference sequence). The J segment lost 6 bases and the V segment lost 2 bases, leaving 5 bases of the junction unmatched. The CDR3: CAWSYGTSGIDTQYF. The CDR3 DNA follows: TGTGCCTGGAGTTACGGGACTAGCGGGATTGATACGCAGTATTTT.

This rearrangement joins TRBV10-3 to TRBJ2-7, with 9 bases aligning to TRBD2. Looked up from germline, CDR1 is ENHRY and CDR2 is SYGVKD. The trim removed 2 bases at V and 2 bases at J, leaving 4 bases unmatched. This CDR3 region has 15 residues. The CDR3 DNA follows: TGTGCCATCAGTGAGGGCGGGGGGGCGACCTACGAGCAGTACTTC. Residues: CAISEGGGATYEQYF.

The gene calls are TRBV12-3 or TRBV12-4 and TRBJ2-4, with D possibly matching TRBD1 (6 bases). This CDR3 is 14 amino acids long. Trimming pared 0 bases from V and 12 bases from J, leaving 15 bases between. CDR3 region: CASSLAGQGRTQYF. CDR3 bases: TGTGCCAGCAGTTTAGCAGGGCAGGGGCGGACTCAGTACTTC.

The chain is built from TRBV5-1 and TRBJ2-5; D is tentatively TRBD1 or TRBD2 (5 bases each). The CDR3 loop spans 15 amino acids. The V end lost 1 base, the J end lost 4 bases, and 14 bases lay between the germline ends. Germline CDR1 reads SGHRS; CDR2 reads YFSETQ. CDR3 amino acids: CASSLFPGRGETQYF. The CDR3 coding sequence is TGCGCCAGCAGCTTGTTTCCGGGAAGGGGAGAGACCCAGTACTTC.

The chain uses TRBV30 and TRBJ2-1, with TRBD2 matching over 9 bases. Germline CDR1 GTSNPN, CDR2 SVGIG (reference sequence). With 2 bases clipped from V and 8 bases from J, the junction kept 7 bases outside the gene matches. This CDR3 has 14 residues. The CDR3 DNA follows: TGTGCCTGGAGTCGGCTAGCGGGGTTGGATGAGCAGTTCTTC. Translated: CAWSRLAGLDEQFF. Looking up the rest from reference TRBV30 and TRBJ2-1 gives the full variable domain: SQTIHQWPATLVQPVGSPLSLECTVEGTSNPNLYWYRQAAGRGLQLLFYSVGIGQISSEVPQNLSASRPQDRQFILSSKKLLLSDSGFYLCAWSRLAGLDEQFFGPGTRLTVL.

This clonotype has more than one count but fewer than ten. The genes are TRBV6-1 and TRBJ2-7; no reliable D call. Trimming pared 6 bases from V and 3 bases from J, leaving 15 bases between. The germline CDR1 and CDR2 sequences are MNHNS and SASEGT. The CDR3 length is 14 residues. CDR3 DNA: TGTGCCAGCAGAGCCGGAAATCTTGACTACGAGCAGTACTTC. Residues: CASRAGNLDYEQYF.

This clonotype was counted a few times. The CDR3 region is CASSAGPGGRQETQYF. The CDR3 nucleotides are TGTGCCAGCAGCGCTGGGCCAGGGGGAAGGCAAGAGACCCAGTACTTC. This sequence joins TRBV7-2 and TRBJ2-5, with TRBD1 identical over 7 bases. Germline values: CDR1 SGHTA, CDR2 FQGNSA. The CDR3 loop spans 16 amino acids. Losses at the gene ends were 5 bases for V and 2 bases for J; bases not matched to a gene: 11.

This clonotype has more than one count but fewer than ten. The rearrangement uses TRBV7-2 and TRBJ1-1; no reliable D call. CDR3 length: 15 amino acids. Trimming left V 3 bases short and J 6 bases short, with 17 bases between. Germline CDR1 and CDR2: SGHTA and FQGNSA. The CDR3: CASSFNTGPYAEAFF. The CDR3 coding sequence is TGTGCCAGCAGCTTTAACACTGGCCCCTACGCTGAAGCTTTCTTT.

This clonotype was seen a few times. This chain links TRBV6-5 with TRBJ1-6; no firm D call. Germline V lookup: CDR1 MNHEY, CDR2 SVGAGI. The CDR3 runs 12 residues. Deletions cut 5 bases from V and 10 bases from J, with 9 bases between. CDR3 residues: CASSRGNSPLHF. In DNA form, the CDR3 reads TGTGCCAGCAGTCGCGGGAACTCACCCCTCCACTTT.

This chain joins TRBV20-1 and TRBJ1-5; 11 bases are shared with TRBD1. The germline V gene encodes CDR1 DFQATT and CDR2 SNEGSKA (reference sequence). The ends lost 6 bases at V and 5 bases at J; junction bases unmatched: 3. The CDR3 contains 13 residues. CDR3 sequence: CSAPGQGDQPQHF. The CDR3 DNA sequence: TGCAGTGCACCGGGACAGGGGGATCAGCCCCAGCATTTT.

This rearrangement joins TRBV20-1 to TRBJ1-1; TRBD1 agrees at 7 bases. Germline V lookup: CDR1 DFQATT, CDR2 SNEGSKA (reference sequence). The CDR3 runs to 12 residues. The CDR3 DNA reads as TGCAGCTTCAGGGGGACCACCGGGAAAGCTTTCTTT. Its protein product is CSFRGTTGKAFF.

The chain employs TRBV11-1 and TRBJ2-7, with 14 bases matching TRBD2. The CDR3 totals 18 residues. CDR1 and CDR2 (germline): SGHAT, FQDESV (reference sequence). V shed 1 base, J shed 2 bases, and the junction held 7 bases outside the gene matches. The CDR3 here is CASSLGGTSGSRAYEQYF. The CDR3, as DNA: TGTGCCAGCAGCTTAGGCGGGACTAGCGGGAGTAGGGCCTACGAGCAGTACTTC.

There are a few counts of this clonotype. V is TRBV7-9 and J is TRBJ2-3; TRBD2 aligns across 9 bases. J lost 2 bases, V lost 4 bases, and 4 bases had no gene match. The germline gives CDR1 SEHNR, CDR2 FQNEAQ (reference sequence). This CDR3 comprises 15 residues. The chain's CDR3 is CASSYPSGITDTQYF. CDR3 bases: TGTGCCAGCAGCTATCCTAGCGGGATCACAGATACGCAGTATTTT. Variable domain in full (rest from reference TRBV7-9 and TRBJ2-3): DTGVSQNPRHKITKRGQNVTFRCDPISEHNRLYWYRQTLGQGPEFLTYFQNEAQLEKSRLLSDRFSAERPKGSFSTLEIQRTEQGDSAMYLCASSYPSGITDTQYFGPGTRLTVL.

This clonotype has a handful of counts. V usage is TRBV5-6 and J usage is TRBJ2-7; 7 bases are a match to TRBD1. J gave up 0 bases and V 3 bases, and 9 bases lay outside the gene matches. Looked up from germline, CDR1 is SGHDT and CDR2 is YYEEEE. The CDR3 is 16 residues long. As DNA, the CDR3 is TGTGCCAGCAGCTGGGGGTCGGACAGGAGCTCCTACGAGCAGTACTTC. Translated, it gives CASSWGSDRSSYEQYF.

This clonotype was picked up a small number of times. The chain couples TRBV6-1 to TRBJ2-1; D possibly corresponds to TRBD2 (6 bases). V gave up 6 bases and J gave up 6 bases, with 15 bases separating them. This CDR3 region has 14 residues. Germline lookup yields CDR1 MNHNS and CDR2 SASEGT. The CDR3 DNA reads as TGTGCCAGCAGCCCCAGACTAGGACCCAATGAGCAGTTCTTC. Translated, it gives CASSPRLGPNEQFF.

The rearrangement uses TRBV9 and TRBJ2-1; TRBD2 aligns across 7 bases. CDR1 SGDLS and CDR2 YYNGEE come from the germline V gene. The CDR3 has 14 residues. V dropped 0 bases and J dropped 9; count of bases not matched to a gene: 6. In DNA form, the CDR3 reads TGTGCCAGCAGCGTAGCTACGTGGGGGGGTGAGCAGTTCTTC. Its protein is CASSVATWGGEQFF.

This chain connects TRBV4-2 to TRBJ2-7, with TRBD2 matching over 9 bases. The CDR3 totals 15 residues. Trimming at V came to 4 bases and at J to 4 bases, leaving 8 bases not matched to a gene. Germline values: CDR1 LGHNA, CDR2 YNFKEQ. The CDR3: CASSPLSGSRYEQYF. CDR3 coding DNA: TGTGCCAGCAGCCCCCTTAGCGGGAGTAGATACGAGCAGTACTTC.